This T cell receptor (beta chain) was recorded in a study of CXCR3-negative and CXCR3-positive naive CD8 T cells. Broader study findings: Naive CXCR3-positive cells had TRB CDR3s more hydrophobic than those of CXCR3-negative naive cells.

The CDR3 covers 13 residues. Germline V gives CDR1 LNHDA, CDR2 SQIVND (reference sequence). UMI-labeled TRB cDNA libraries were prepared by 5' RACE. TCRdb reprocessed the 5' RACE reads and reports one entry per CDR3 protein, with no DNA. The sample table includes around 60,000 distinct CDR3 sequences. A word on this clonotype: Its target is unknown.

This TCR was recovered from a human donor in good health. Some clones in this sample may be carry-over from other donors' samples. The J gene is TRBJ1-2, the V gene TRBV19; the D call of TRBD1 rests on TCRdb alone, since no DNA is present to check it. What was sequenced was naive CXCR3+ CD8+ T cells from blood. Regarding subset: CD45RO-CCR7+CD27+CD95- naive CD8+ T cells expressing CXCR3 (TNR3+). The CDR3 is CASSAGTVEGYTF.